This paragraph covers one T cell receptor beta chain sequence. V gave up 5 bases and J gave up 1 base; unmatched junction bases: 9. The CDR3 runs 16 residues. The germline V gene has CDR1 SGHTA and CDR2 FQGNSA. The sample originates from a study of T-cell reconstitution after alpha-beta-depleted transplantation in children. Unique molecular identifiers tagged the TCRbeta library. TCRdb passed the PCR reads through MiXCR, listing each CDR3 protein once. The table includes 350,000 to 450,000 distinct CDR3 sequences, about a fifth detected once. Sequenced material: PBMCs from the stem cell graft donor, taken from the stem cell graft. The TCR sequence derives from a human donor who donated a stem cell graft to a child with acute myeloid leukemia. This chain uses TRBV7-2 with TRBJ2-3, with 7 nucleotides matching TRBD2. CDR3 residues: CASSQSSGKGTDTQYF. The CDR3 DNA reads TGTGCCAGCAGCCAGTCCAGCGGGAAGGGCACAGATACGCAGTATTTT.